Below, 31 T cell receptor beta chains from the same sample are listed, as sequenced in a study of cytomegalovirus exposure and HLA in healthy donors. 13 Jbeta primers and 60 Vbeta primers were used for the PCR. Clones were read by immunoSEQ multiplex PCR, and TCRdb kept only the in-frame ones, dropping some. The sample lists 150,000 to 160,000 clones; roughly 77% were seen once. The specimen sequenced was PBMCs. These receptors were collected from a man younger than 40 in good health and CMV-seropositive.

The chain couples TRBV2 to TRBJ1-5; weak D call: TRBD1 (6 bases). Trimming cost V 3 bases and J 4 bases, with 13 bases left between them. The germline V gene encodes CDR1 SNHLY and CDR2 FYNNEI. The CDR3 is 15 residues long. The CDR3 spells CASSDFSGANQPQHF. CDR3 DNA sequence: TGTGCCAGCAGTGACTTTTCAGGGGCAAATCAGCCCCAGCATTTT.

This chain joins TRBV7-2 and TRBJ1-3; D remains unclear. The germline V gene encodes CDR1 SGHTA and CDR2 FQGNSA. V dropped 4 bases and J dropped 0 bases, with 13 bases sitting between them. This CDR3 has 16 residues. CDR3 sequence: CASSSLRVSSGNTIYF. The CDR3, as DNA: TGTGCCAGCAGCTCTTTACGCGTGAGCTCTGGAAACACCATATATTTT.

This clone was picked up a small number of times. The V gene is TRBV30, the J gene TRBJ2-7, with TRBD1 identical over 8 bases. In germline, CDR1 is GTSNPN, CDR2 SVGIG (reference sequence). V gave up 4 bases and J gave up 2 bases; unmatched junction bases: 4. This CDR3 is built from 13 residues. The CDR3 bases are TGTGCCTGGAAGGGACAGGCCACCTACGAGCAGTACTTC. Translation gives CAWKGQATYEQYF.

This chain connects TRBV5-1 to TRBJ2-7; D is possibly TRBD1 (6 bases). This CDR3 has 15 amino acids. Germline CDR1 SGHRS, CDR2 YFSETQ. The germline V and J ends were trimmed by 0 bases and 6 bases, with 16 bases remaining between them. The CDR3 bases are TGCGCCAGCAGCTTGGAGGCAGGGACACTACTCGAGCAGTACTTC. This gives the protein CASSLEAGTLLEQYF.

This clone showed up just a few times. The CDR3 DNA follows: TGTGCCAGCAGTCGGGCAGGGGTTAACTATGGCTACACCTTC. Translation gives CASSRAGVNYGYTF. The chain links TRBV7-9 to TRBJ1-2; tentative D call: TRBD1 (6 bases). V was clipped by 6 bases and J by 1 base, with 12 bases between them. Germline V gene sequence: CDR1 SEHNR, CDR2 FQNEAQ (reference sequence). This CDR3 spans 14 amino acids.

V and J are TRBV18 and TRBJ2-6; 7 bases are a match to TRBD1. Trimming removed 6 bases from V and 1 base from J; junction bases left unmatched: 12. The CDR3 runs 18 residues. CDR1 is KGHSH, CDR2 LQKENI, per germline. The CDR3 sequence: CASSPGQARLSGANVLTF. The CDR3 DNA reads as TGTGCCAGCTCGCCCGGACAGGCCCGTCTTTCTGGGGCCAACGTCCTGACTTTC.

This clone was detected only a few times. The chain's CDR3 is CSVLHRAGGPGEQYF. The CDR3 nucleotides are TGCAGCGTTCTTCATAGGGCGGGAGGGCCGGGGGAGCAGTACTTC. V is TRBV29-1 and J is TRBJ2-7; TRBD2 agrees at 9 bases. This CDR3 region has 15 residues. Germline V gene data show CDR1 as SQVTM and CDR2 as ANQGSEA. V lost 5 bases and J lost 7; bases outside the gene matches: 15.

The J gene is TRBJ2-1, the V gene TRBV19; 7 bases line up with TRBD1. V dropped 3 bases and J dropped 6; count of bases not matched to a gene: 2. This CDR3 spans 13 amino acids. Germline CDR1 is LNHDA and CDR2 is SQIVND (reference sequence). CDR3 sequence (DNA): TGTGCCAGTAGTATGGGACAGCCCAATGAGCAGTTCTTC. It is translated as CASSMGQPNEQFF.

This clone was detected once. The chain has TRBV5-4 and TRBJ2-3; D may be TRBD2 (5 bases). Trimming left V 0 bases short and J 5 bases short, with 16 bases between. The V gene's germline CDR1 is SGHNT and CDR2 YYREEE (reference sequence). The CDR3 contains 16 residues. The CDR3 sequence: CASSLVGRGSGDTQYF. As DNA, the CDR3 is TGTGCCAGCAGCTTGGTCGGTCGGGGAAGTGGAGATACGCAGTATTTT.

V usage is TRBV5-6 and J usage is TRBJ1-1; weak D call: TRBD1 (5 bases). V lost 2 bases and J lost 1, with 9 bases in between. In germline, CDR1 is SGHDT, CDR2 YYEEEE. This CDR3 spans 14 amino acids. This chain's CDR3 is CASSFRAANTEAFF. Here the CDR3 DNA reads TGTGCCAGCAGCTTCAGGGCCGCGAACACTGAAGCTTTCTTT.

The V and J genes are TRBV19 and TRBJ1-5, with D unresolved. The CDR3 covers 16 residues. CDR1 LNHDA and CDR2 SQIVND come from the germline V gene (reference sequence). Trimming removed 6 bases at V and 3 bases at J, with 18 bases between. This CDR3 is CASRRFGEGNNQPQHF. The CDR3 nucleotides are TGTGCCAGTAGGCGTTTTGGCGAGGGCAACAATCAGCCCCAGCATTTT.

This clone was recorded a few times. V usage is TRBV27 and J usage is TRBJ2-1; 8 bases fit TRBD2. This CDR3 has 17 amino acids. V shed 5 bases, J shed 4 bases, and the junction held 13 bases outside the gene matches. Germline-derived CDR1 and CDR2 are MNHEY and SMNVEV (reference sequence). The CDR3 loop reads CASSPSMAGGLYNEQFF. CDR3 nucleotides: TGTGCCAGCAGTCCCTCGATGGCGGGAGGTCTTTACAATGAGCAGTTCTTC.

This chain links TRBV4-3 with TRBJ2-1; 7 bases map to TRBD2. Germline V gene data show CDR1 as LGHNA and CDR2 as YSLEER. The V gene end was trimmed by 3 bases and the J gene end by 4 bases; junction bases not matched to a gene: 6. This CDR3 has 15 residues. For the CDR3, the DNA is TGCGCCAGCAGCCACGTAGCGGGTGGTTACAATGAGCAGTTCTTC. This gives the protein CASSHVAGGYNEQFF.

V gene TRBV28 combines with J gene TRBJ1-1; no firm D call. CDR3 length equals 14 residues. Trimming removed 3 bases from V and 2 bases from J, with 10 bases in between. Germline V CDR1 and CDR2: MDHEN, SYDVKM. The CDR3 is CASSLLRTNTEAFF. CDR3 sequence (DNA): TGTGCCAGCAGTTTGTTACGTACTAACACTGAAGCTTTCTTT.

The chain couples TRBV6-5 to TRBJ1-1; 8 bases line up with TRBD1. In germline, CDR1 is MNHEY, CDR2 SVGAGI. Trimming removed 5 bases from V and 0 bases from J; junction bases left unmatched: 5. CDR3 size: 15 residues. CDR3 residues: CASSQLQGVNTEAFF. The DNA of the CDR3 is TGTGCCAGCAGTCAATTACAGGGGGTGAACACTGAAGCTTTCTTT.

The rearrangement uses TRBV6-6 and TRBJ2-7; 8 positions agree with TRBD1. Germline loops: CDR1 MNHNY, CDR2 SVGAGI (reference sequence). This CDR3 contains 14 residues. J was trimmed by 4 bases and V by 5 bases; bases with no gene match: 7. The CDR3 here is CASSTRDRSYEQYF. CDR3 sequence (DNA): TGTGCCAGCAGTACCCGGGACAGGTCTTACGAGCAGTACTTC.

A single count supports this clone. V gene TRBV7-2 combines with J gene TRBJ1-1; unclear D gene. Between the trimmed V and J ends, which lost 5 bases and 3 bases, there was a span of 13 bases. Germline V gene lookup returns CDR1 SGHTA and CDR2 FQGNSA. The CDR3 covers 14 residues. The CDR3 loop reads CASSQLWAYTEAFF. The CDR3 DNA sequence: TGTGCCAGCAGCCAGCTTTGGGCGTACACTGAAGCTTTCTTT. Combining the CDR3 with reference TRBV7-2 and TRBJ1-1 gives the whole variable domain GAGVSQSPSNKVTEKGKDVELRCDPISGHTALYWYRQSLGQGLEFLIYFQGNSAPDKSGLPSDRFSAERTGGSVSTLTIQRTQQEDSAVYLCASSQLWAYTEAFFGQGTRLTVV.

The table lists this clone with a count of one. This chain links TRBV15 with TRBJ2-7; D call uncertain. CDR1 is LNHNV and CDR2 is YYDKDF in the germline V gene (reference sequence). The V and J ends lost 3 bases and 4 bases respectively, with 13 bases between them. The length of the CDR3 is 14 residues. CDR3 bases: TGTGCCACCAGCAGCCCAGACAAGAGATACGAGCAGTACTTC. Translated: CATSSPDKRYEQYF.

This chain links TRBV11-1 with TRBJ2-3, with D possibly being TRBD1 (6 bases). CDR1 and CDR2 from the germline V gene are SGHAT and FQDESV (reference sequence). The CDR3 extends over 12 amino acids. Trimming left V 1 base short and J 8 bases short, with 7 bases between. For the CDR3, the DNA is TGTGCCAGCAGCTTAGGCAGGGGTACGCAGTATTTT. It is translated as CASSLGRGTQYF.

V is TRBV28 and J is TRBJ2-3, with 9 positions matching TRBD2. The CDR3 runs to 18 residues. The germline gives CDR1 MDHEN, CDR2 SYDVKM. V lost 3 bases to trimming and J lost 5 bases; unmatched junction nucleotides: 15. The CDR3 nucleotides are TGTGCCAGCAGTTTCCCGCCCTCATTAGCGGGAGTAGTAGATACGCAGTATTTT. Protein sequence: CASSFPPSLAGVVDTQYF.

V gene TRBV5-1 combines with J gene TRBJ1-1; TRBD1 agrees at 8 bases. Germline V lookup: CDR1 SGHRS, CDR2 YFSETQ. Losses at the gene ends were 1 base for V and 1 base for J; bases not matched to a gene: 9. This CDR3 comprises 17 residues. CDR3 bases: TGCGCCAGCAGCTTGCGCCAGGGGGCGAGGGGGAACACTGAAGCTTTCTTT. This encodes CASSLRQGARGNTEAFF.

The chain joins TRBV27 to TRBJ1-5, with 7 bases lining up with TRBD1. CDR1 is MNHEY and CDR2 is SMNVEV in the germline V gene (reference sequence). This CDR3 is 14 amino acids long. With V trimmed by 5 bases and J by 5 bases, 6 bases remained unmatched. CDR3: CASSPIGQDQPQHF. The CDR3 region has the DNA TGTGCCAGCAGTCCGATCGGACAGGATCAGCCCCAGCATTTT.

This chain connects TRBV5-1 to TRBJ2-1, with 9 positions matching TRBD1. Germline trimming cut 6 bases from V and 4 bases from J; bases unmatched to any gene: 8. The CDR3 totals 15 residues. Per the germline V gene, CDR1 is SGHRS and CDR2 is YFSETQ. This CDR3 reads CASMGQGLKYNEQFF. The CDR3 coding sequence is TGCGCCAGCATGGGACAGGGATTGAAATACAATGAGCAGTTCTTC.

V usage is TRBV5-6 and J usage is TRBJ2-5; 8 bases are shared with TRBD1. Per the germline V gene, CDR1 is SGHDT and CDR2 is YYEEEE. This CDR3 contains 16 residues. V was clipped by 0 bases and J by 0 bases; unmatched bases: 4. This chain's CDR3 is CASSLAGTGNQETQYF. In DNA form, the CDR3 reads TGTGCCAGCAGCTTGGCCGGGACAGGAAACCAAGAGACCCAGTACTTC.

The rearrangement uses TRBV6-1 and TRBJ1-6, with a weak D call TRBD1 (5 bases). Germline values: CDR1 MNHNS, CDR2 SASEGT. This CDR3 comprises 13 residues. Trimming took 8 bases from V and 8 from J, leaving 13 bases between them. In nucleotides, the CDR3 is TGTGCCAGCTCCTGGGGCGGGGATTCACCCCTCCACTTT. This sequence encodes CASSWGGDSPLHF.

V gene TRBV5-1 combines with J gene TRBJ1-3; D is possibly TRBD1 (6 bases). CDR3 length: 15 residues. Trimming shortened V by 4 bases and J by 4 bases, and 15 bases separated the two germline ends. Germline values: CDR1 SGHRS, CDR2 YFSETQ. CDR3 sequence reads: CASSPTGSVGNTIYF. The CDR3 bases are TGCGCCAGCAGCCCCACAGGGTCGGTAGGAAACACCATATATTTT.

This clone was counted between two and nine times. The V call is TRBV5-3, the J call TRBJ2-7; D uncertain. TRBV5-3 is an ORF, and what it does is uncertain. CDR3 length equals 13 residues. V was clipped by 4 bases and J by 4 bases, with 12 bases between them. As DNA, the CDR3 is TGTGCCAGAAGCCCTCCTCTACCTTACGAGCAGTACTTC. Its translation is CARSPPLPYEQYF.

This rearrangement joins TRBV9 to TRBJ2-2; 9 bases are a match to TRBD1. This CDR3 is built from 19 residues. Unmatched junction bases numbered 12, after V lost 3 bases and J lost 0 bases. Germline loops: CDR1 SGDLS, CDR2 YYNGEE. The CDR3 DNA sequence: TGTGCCAGCAGCGCGTACCGGGACAGGGCACCTACGAACACCGGGGAGCTGTTTTTT. It yields the protein CASSAYRDRAPTNTGELFF.

This chain joins TRBV5-1 and TRBJ1-1; D is unclear. The CDR3 is 14 amino acids. V was clipped by 5 bases and J by 3 bases, with 14 bases between them. Germline V gene sequence: CDR1 SGHRS, CDR2 YFSETQ. The CDR3 protein is CASSSWGGDTEAFF. CDR3 in DNA: TGCGCCAGCAGTTCTTGGGGAGGTGACACTGAAGCTTTCTTT. Drawing the rest from reference TRBV5-1 and TRBJ1-1, the complete variable domain is KAGVTQTPRYLIKTRGQQVTLSCSPISGHRSVSWYQQTPGQGLQFLFEYFSETQRNKGNFPGRFSGRQFSNSRSEMNVSTLELGDSALYLCASSSWGGDTEAFFGQGTRLTVV.

The chain recombines TRBV7-9 with TRBJ2-7; 7 bases agree with TRBD2. Germline trimming cut 2 bases from V and 2 bases from J; bases unmatched to any gene: 15. Germline V lookup: CDR1 SEHNR, CDR2 FQNEAQ (reference sequence). The CDR3 totals 18 residues. The CDR3 DNA follows: TGTGCCAGCAGCTTAATAGGGTCGGTAGCGGGCCGTGCCTACGAGCAGTACTTC. Its translation is CASSLIGSVAGRAYEQYF.

J is TRBJ2-7 and V is TRBV27; 9 bases line up with TRBD2. The germline V gene encodes CDR1 MNHEY and CDR2 SMNVEV (reference sequence). CDR3 size: 15 residues. Trimming at V came to 5 bases and at J to 7 bases, leaving 12 bases not matched to a gene. This chain's CDR3 is CASSKASSGAWEQYF. CDR3 DNA sequence: TGTGCCAGCAGTAAAGCGTCTAGCGGGGCTTGGGAGCAGTACTTC.